This T cell receptor (beta chain) was identified in a study of CD8 T cells in Susac syndrome. Unmatched junction bases numbered 2, after V lost 0 bases and J lost 1 base. CDR1 is SGHRS, CDR2 YFSETQ, per germline. The CDR3 has 15 residues. TCR beta was sequenced from blood CD8+ and CD4+ T cells. Random hexamers were used to reverse transcribe an amount of roughly 0.45 to 1 ug RNA. The amplification used immunoSEQ multiplex PCR on TCR beta CDR3; it spanned 54 Vbeta and 13 Jbeta. TCRdb independently ran MiXCR on the immunoSEQ multiplex PCR reads; one entry per CDR3 protein. The sample lists about 150,000 distinct CDR3 sequences, approximately 95% occurring once.

The TCR was taken from a human donor with Susac syndrome. This rearrangement joins TRBV5-1 to TRBJ2-5, with TRBD1 identical over 8 bases. The sample taken for sequencing was CD4+ T cells from PBMCs. The CDR3 protein is CASSLEQGGQETQYF. The CDR3 bases are TGCGCCAGCAGCTTGGAACAGGGGGGCCAAGAGACCCAGTACTTC.